These T cell receptor beta chains were read from a single sample in a study of cytomegalovirus exposure and HLA in healthy donors. TCRdb's table, derived via immunoSEQ multiplex PCR, lists solely in-frame clones and lacks some. The sample carries 200,000 to 300,000 clones, about nine tenths recorded once. The sequenced sample consisted of PBMCs. The source of these receptors is a young woman in good health and CMV-seronegative. Both conserved end residues are trimmed from each CDR3.

TRBV6-5	TRBJ2-7	ASSWQAAYEQY
TRBV2	TRBJ2-2	ASTRSGRALSTGELF
TRBV25-1	TRBJ1-2	ASSERHHLIFQNGYT
TRBV19	TRBJ1-2	ASSIYPVGGYT
TRBV7-9	TRBJ2-3	ASSYFDRVTDTQY
TRBV28	TRBJ1-5	AREGGAGNQPQH
TRBV28	TRBJ1-2	ASSPPGQGASYGYT
TRBV7-2	TRBJ1-4	ASSLEGPLTNEKLF
TRBV9	TRBJ2-5	ASATSSGETQY
TRBV30	TRBJ2-5	AWSRGGETQY
TRBV16	TRBJ2-7	ASSQWGTSGSYEQY
TRBV7-9	TRBJ2-5	ASSYEGKETQY
TRBV6-4	TRBJ2-1	ASSAELNRGLTYNEQF
TRBV28	TRBJ1-2	ATGVPGQGLLYGYT
TRBV15	TRBJ1-1	ATSRDGGNTEAF
TRBV28	TRBJ2-2	ASSSDTYANTGELF
TRBV30	TRBJ2-7	AWGAGTGYEQY
TRBV19	TRBJ1-2	ATYTRTGALANYGYT
TRBV29-1	TRBJ2-1	SVGRGKEQF
TRBV28	TRBJ2-7	ASSFRGFYEQY
TRBV10-2	TRBJ1-3	ASSAPDRQGNTIY
TRBV6-5	TRBJ2-1	ASTRTGENNEQF
TRBV6-6	TRBJ2-7	ASSSPGQPYEQY
TRBV5-1	TRBJ2-1	ASSLVAGGPVEQF
TRBV12-5	TRBJ2-3	ASGLGEGSSDTQY
TRBV5-1	TRBJ2-1	ASSLEGSGGAYNEQF
TRBV9	TRBJ2-1	ASSVASGTYNEQF
TRBV7-6	TRBJ2-3	ASSSGTSGKADTQY
TRBV27	TRBJ2-7	ASSPGLSGLGEQY
TRBV11-3	TRBJ2-2	ASSWTSGSNTGELF
TRBV6-5	TRBJ2-7	ASGRAGVFTYEQY
TRBV29-1	TRBJ2-1	SVEDRDRAKQF